A selection of T cell receptor beta chains follows, all from one sample in a study of identical twins. One entry per CDR3 protein, called by TCRdb with MiXCR from the 5' RACE reads. The sample shows around 230,000 distinct CDR3 sequences, 5% to 7% of them seen only once. The same sample was also used in a study of T cells expressing NK-cell markers.

Sequencing used CD8+ T cells sorted from blood. The receptors originated from a woman aged 18 to 35 in good health. Both conserved end residues are part of each CDR3. A D gene is named only where the DNA matches it firmly. Only part of the rows carry a size: once, few, many, or a class if the clone is expanded.

TRBJ1-1	TRBV3-1	many	14	.	CASSHVEPNTEAFF	TGTGCCAGCAGTCATGTCGAACCTAACACTGAAGCTTTCTTT
TRBJ2-1	TRBV12-3/TRBV12-4	many	15	TRBD2	CAVLVGRLGLANPFF	TGTGCCGTGCTCGTCGGGCGATTGGGACTAGCTAATCCGTTCTTC
TRBJ2-7	TRBV10-2	few	14	.	CASSEGNAAYEQYF	TGCGCCAGCAGTGAAGGGAATGCTGCCTACGAGCAGTACTTC
TRBJ1-2	TRBV9	many	15	.	CASSVGSSGRSGYTF	TGTGCCAGCAGCGTAGGATCATCTGGGCGCTCGGGCTACACCTTC
TRBJ2-1	TRBV9	few	13	.	CASSGRGNNEQFF	TGTGCCAGCAGCGGCAGGGGTAACAATGAGCAGTTCTTC
TRBJ2-7	TRBV4-1	few	13	.	CASSLGGPNEQYF	TGCGCCAGCAGCCTGGGAGGACCGAACGAGCAGTACTTC
TRBJ2-6	TRBV3-1	.	17	.	CASSQEGEGSGANVLTF	TGTGCCAGCAGCCAAGAGGGAGAGGGGTCTGGGGCCAACGTCCTGACTTTC
TRBJ1-3	TRBV9	.	15	TRBD1	CASSVATGEGNTIYF	TGTGCCAGCAGCGTAGCCACAGGGGAAGGAAACACCATATATTTT
TRBJ2-1	TRBV11-3	few	16	TRBD2	CASSPSWLAGYNEQFF	TGTGCCAGCAGCCCGTCTTGGCTAGCGGGCTACAATGAGCAGTTCTTC
TRBJ1-4	TRBV20-1	.	13	TRBD1	CSATGQGLEKLFF	TGCAGTGCGACGGGACAGGGTTTAGAAAAACTGTTTTTT
TRBJ2-1	TRBV6-2/TRBV6-3	few	14	.	CASSYSGYQNEQFF	TGTGCCAGCAGTTACTCGGGCTACCAAAATGAGCAGTTCTTC
TRBJ2-1	TRBV7-9	.	14	.	CASSSGTRYNEQFF	TGTGCCAGCAGCTCCGGGACTCGATACAATGAGCAGTTCTTC
TRBJ2-7	TRBV2	once	10	TRBD1	CASIRDRVYF	TGTGCCAGCATTCGGGACAGGGTGTACTTC
TRBJ1-1	TRBV6-5	many	13	.	CASSFSRNTEAFF	TGTGCCAGCAGTTTTAGCAGAAACACTGAAGCTTTCTTT